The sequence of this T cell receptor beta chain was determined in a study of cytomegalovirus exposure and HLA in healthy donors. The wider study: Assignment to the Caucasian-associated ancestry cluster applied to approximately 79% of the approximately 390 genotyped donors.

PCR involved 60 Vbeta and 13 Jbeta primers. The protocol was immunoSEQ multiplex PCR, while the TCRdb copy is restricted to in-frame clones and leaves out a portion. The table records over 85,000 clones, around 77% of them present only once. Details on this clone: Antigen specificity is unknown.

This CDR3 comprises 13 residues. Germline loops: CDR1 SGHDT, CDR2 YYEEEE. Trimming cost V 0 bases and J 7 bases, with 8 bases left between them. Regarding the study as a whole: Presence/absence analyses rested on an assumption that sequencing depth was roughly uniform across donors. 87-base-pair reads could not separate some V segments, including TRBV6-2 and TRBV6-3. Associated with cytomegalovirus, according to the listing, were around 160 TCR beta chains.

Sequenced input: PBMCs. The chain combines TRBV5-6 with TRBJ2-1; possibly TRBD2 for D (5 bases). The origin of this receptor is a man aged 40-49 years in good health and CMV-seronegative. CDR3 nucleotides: TGTGCCAGCAGCTTGGGGACTCGAAATGAGCAGTTCTTC. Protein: CASSLGTRNEQFF.